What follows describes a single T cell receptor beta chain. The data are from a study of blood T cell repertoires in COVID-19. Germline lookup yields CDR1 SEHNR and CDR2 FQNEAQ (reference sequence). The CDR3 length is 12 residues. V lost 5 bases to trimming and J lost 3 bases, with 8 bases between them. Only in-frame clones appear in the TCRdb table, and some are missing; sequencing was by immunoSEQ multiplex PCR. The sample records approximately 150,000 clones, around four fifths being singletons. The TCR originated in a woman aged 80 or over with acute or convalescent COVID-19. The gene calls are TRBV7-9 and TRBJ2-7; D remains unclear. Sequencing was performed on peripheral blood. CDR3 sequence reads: CASSRDIYEQYF. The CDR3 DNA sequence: TGTGCCAGCAGCCGCGACATCTACGAGCAGTACTTC.